The 19 T cell receptor beta chains below all came from one sample that was sequenced in a study of PD-L1 blockade in urothelial cancer. Specified time point: peripheral blood 6 weeks after treatment start. The assay was immunoSEQ multiplex PCR, and TCRdb's table has in-frame clones only and misses some. The repertoire includes around 110,000 clones, around 89% of them detected once, and under 2% sits in the top ten. Sequences were derived from PBMCs, sampled around atezolizumab (anti-PD-L1) treatment. The receptor set was obtained from a man aged 55 to 70 with urothelial cancer.

The J gene is TRBJ1-2, the V gene TRBV5-1; the match to TRBD1 covers 10 bases. J was trimmed by 8 bases and V by 4 bases; bases with no gene match: 8. The CDR3 contains 14 residues. CDR1 and CDR2 (germline): SGHRS, YFSETQ. The CDR3 DNA follows: TGCGCCAGCAGCCTGGACAGGGGGATAGGCGGCTACACCTTC. It is translated as CASSLDRGIGGYTF.

This sequence joins TRBV7-9 and TRBJ2-7; D remains ambiguous. This CDR3 spans 14 amino acids. Germline values: CDR1 SEHNR, CDR2 FQNEAQ (reference sequence). Trimming stripped 0 bases from V and 6 bases from J, with 12 bases between. The CDR3 region is CASSLARGWSEQYF. Here the CDR3 DNA reads TGTGCCAGCAGCTTAGCGCGCGGTTGGAGCGAGCAGTACTTC.

The V gene is TRBV29-1, the J gene TRBJ2-3; the match to TRBD2 covers 12 bases. CDR1 and CDR2 from the germline V gene are SQVTM and ANQGSEA. CDR3 length: 15 residues. The junction had 8 bases not matched to a gene; V was cut back by 6 bases and J by 4 bases. CDR3 in amino acids: CSVNRLAGVADTQYF. The CDR3 bases are TGCAGCGTCAACCGACTAGCGGGAGTAGCAGATACGCAGTATTTT.

This clone is a singleton in its sample. V and J are TRBV3-2 and TRBJ2-1; TRBD2 is taken as the D call from the table, unchecked against the DNA. TRBV3-2 is recorded as a pseudogene. The length of the CDR3 is 9 residues. The CDR3 DNA reads TGTGCCAGCAGCCACGGTAGTTTCTTC. Encoded protein: CASSHGSFF.

This chain connects TRBV6-1 to TRBJ2-3; 8 bases agree with TRBD1. The CDR3 is 14 amino acids. Losses at the gene ends were 6 bases for V and 3 bases for J; bases not matched to a gene: 5. Looked up from germline, CDR1 is MNHNS and CDR2 is SASEGT. The CDR3 loop is CASSLGQGTDTQYF. In DNA form, the CDR3 reads TGTGCCAGCAGCCTAGGACAGGGAACAGATACGCAGTATTTT.

The chain employs TRBV5-1 and TRBJ2-2; 12 bases match TRBD2. The V and J ends lost 0 bases and 6 bases, in that order; junction bases with no gene match: 3. The length of the CDR3 is 16 residues. Per the germline V gene, CDR1 is SGHRS and CDR2 is YFSETQ. The CDR3 DNA sequence: TGCGCCAGCAGCTTGGTACTAGCGGGAGGAGCCGGGGAGCTGTTTTTT. Translating it yields CASSLVLAGGAGELFF.

This chain uses TRBV7-9 with TRBJ2-7, with 11 bases that match TRBD2. The V gene's germline CDR1 is SEHNR and CDR2 FQNEAQ (reference sequence). Trimming at V came to 3 bases and at J to 3 bases, leaving 1 base not matched to a gene. CDR3 length equals 14 residues. The CDR3 is CASSFGTSGYEQYF. The DNA for the CDR3 is TGTGCCAGCAGCTTCGGGACTAGCGGCTACGAGCAGTACTTC.

The chain recombines TRBV5-1 with TRBJ1-1, with 7 bases lining up with TRBD1. The V gene end was trimmed by 5 bases and the J gene end by 6 bases; junction bases not matched to a gene: 7. Germline V CDR1 and CDR2: SGHRS, YFSETQ. The CDR3 extends over 13 amino acids. CDR3 residues: CASRRDRPPEAFF. The DNA for the CDR3 is TGCGCCAGCAGACGGGACAGACCTCCTGAAGCTTTCTTT.

This chain connects TRBV5-1 to TRBJ1-4; TRBD1 matches at 9 bases. V lost 3 bases, J lost 8 bases, and 5 bases stayed unmatched. Germline V gene sequence: CDR1 SGHRS, CDR2 YFSETQ. The CDR3 has 14 residues. The CDR3 reads CASSYRDRAEKLFF. The CDR3 DNA reads TGCGCCAGCAGCTACCGGGACAGGGCCGAAAAACTGTTTTTT. The full variable domain, completed using reference TRBV5-1 and TRBJ1-4, is KAGVTQTPRYLIKTRGQQVTLSCSPISGHRSVSWYQQTPGQGLQFLFEYFSETQRNKGNFPGRFSGRQFSNSRSEMNVSTLELGDSALYLCASSYRDRAEKLFFGSGTQLSVL.

The chain has TRBV27 and TRBJ2-3; D may be TRBD2 (6 bases). The CDR3 sequence is 16 residues long. Germline assignment: CDR1 MNHEY and CDR2 SMNVEV (reference sequence). Trimming took off 7 bases at V and 0 bases at J, with 17 bases between the two ends. CDR3 in DNA: TGTGCCAGCACCTCCGGAGGGTGGGGAAGCACAGATACGCAGTATTTT. It is translated as CASTSGGWGSTDTQYF.

The chain uses TRBV4-2 and TRBJ1-4; D possibly corresponds to TRBD1 (5 bases). The germline V gene has CDR1 LGHNA and CDR2 YNFKEQ. Trimming stripped 7 bases from V and 4 bases from J, with 10 bases between. This CDR3 contains 13 residues. CDR3 amino acids: CASMGPDNEKLFF. CDR3 nucleotides: TGTGCCAGCATGGGGCCCGATAATGAAAAACTGTTTTTT.

This rearrangement joins TRBV11-2 to TRBJ2-1, with D possibly TRBD1 on 5 matching bases. There are 15 residues in the CDR3. The germline V gene has CDR1 SGHAT and CDR2 FQNNGV. V lost 2 bases and J 3 bases, leaving 11 bases between the germline ends. The chain's CDR3 is CASSLKDSYYNEQFF. CDR3 coding DNA: TGTGCCAGCAGCTTAAAAGACAGCTACTACAATGAGCAGTTCTTC.

The genes are TRBV5-1 and TRBJ1-1, with a tentative D call TRBD1 (5 bases). The CDR3 is 17 residues long. The germline V and J ends were trimmed by 4 bases and 8 bases, with 27 bases remaining between them. Germline V gives CDR1 SGHRS, CDR2 YFSETQ. The CDR3 DNA reads TGCGCCAGCAGCATACCAGGGTCCGAGACAGCTCAAAACGAAGCTTTCTTT. It codes for CASSIPGSETAQNEAFF.

With respect to this clone: No conserved phenylalanine or tryptophan ends this CDR3, so it is likely a read error. The chain links TRBV5-4 to TRBJ1-4; D may be TRBD1 (5 bases). The CDR3 sequence is 14 residues long. Trimming left V 4 bases short and J 8 bases short, with 15 bases between. Germline CDR1 is SGHNT and CDR2 is YYREEE (reference sequence). CDR3 region: CASSRGGGGEKLFL. CDR3 nucleotide sequence: TGTGCCAGCAGCCGGGGGGGTGGGGGAGAAAAACTGTTTCTT.

This clone appeared once. The chain couples TRBV29-1 to TRBJ2-1, with TRBD2 identical over 9 bases. There are 14 residues in the CDR3. Germline trimming cut 3 bases from V and 4 bases from J; bases unmatched to any gene: 4. Germline V gives CDR1 SQVTM, CDR2 ANQGSEA. The DNA for the CDR3 is TGCAGCGTTGACGCTAGCGGGGCTTACAATGAGCAGTTCTTC. Translating gives CSVDASGAYNEQFF.

The chain recombines TRBV11-2 with TRBJ2-7; D may be TRBD2 (6 bases). The V gene lost 6 bases and the J gene lost 0 bases, with 18 bases spanning the gap. There are 16 residues in the CDR3. Germline lookup yields CDR1 SGHAT and CDR2 FQNNGV. The CDR3 DNA reads as TGTGCCAGCAGAGGCCCATGGCGGGAAAACTCCTACGAGCAGTACTTC. Its translation is CASRGPWRENSYEQYF.

V usage is TRBV6-1 and J usage is TRBJ2-1; 11 bases match TRBD2. Germline V gene sequence: CDR1 MNHNS, CDR2 SASEGT. Germline trimming cut 4 bases from V and 7 bases from J; bases unmatched to any gene: 3. This CDR3 spans 14 amino acids. The CDR3 DNA sequence: TGTGCCAGCAGTGCCCGGACTAGCGGGAATGAGCAGTTCTTC. This encodes CASSARTSGNEQFF.

V and J are TRBV19 and TRBJ1-5, with 7 bases matching TRBD1. Germline V CDR1 and CDR2: LNHDA, SQIVND (reference sequence). This CDR3 region has 14 residues. J was trimmed by 4 bases and V by 3 bases; bases with no gene match: 3. This CDR3 is CASSIEQGNQPQHF. CDR3 nucleotides: TGTGCCAGTAGTATCGAACAGGGGAATCAGCCCCAGCATTTT.

The chain joins TRBV30 to TRBJ2-7; 7 nucleotides match TRBD1. V lost 3 bases and J lost 6; bases outside the gene matches: 14. The CDR3 length is 15 residues. The germline gives CDR1 GTSNPN, CDR2 SVGIG (reference sequence). The CDR3 sequence is CAWSLERQGLSEQYF. Here the CDR3 DNA reads TGTGCCTGGAGCCTTGAACGACAGGGCCTTTCCGAGCAGTACTTC.